The 21 T cell receptor beta chains below were found in one sample sequenced in a study of blood T cell repertoires in COVID-19. Sequenced by immunoSEQ multiplex PCR; TCRdb stores in-frame clones only, minus some. The sample lists 210,000 or so clones, about 89% occurring once. Sequencing was done on a sample of peripheral blood. Receptors were obtained from a man aged 40-50 years with acute or convalescent COVID-19.

The sample holds one count of this clone. V and J are TRBV7-9 and TRBJ2-5, with 9 bases aligning to TRBD2. J lost 0 bases, V lost 1 base, and 9 bases had no gene match. This CDR3 is 18 amino acids long. Per the germline V gene, CDR1 is SEHNR and CDR2 is FQNEAQ (reference sequence). The DNA of the CDR3 is TGTGCCAGCAGCTTAGGGCCGGGACTAGCCGGGGACCAAGAGACCCAGTACTTC. Its protein product is CASSLGPGLAGDQETQYF.

V gene TRBV18 combines with J gene TRBJ2-2; no clear D gene. Germline assignment: CDR1 KGHSH and CDR2 LQKENI. Trimming pared 3 bases from V and 1 base from J, leaving 18 bases between. CDR3 length equals 18 residues. DNA of the CDR3: TGTGCCAGCTCACCCACCGGCTATCGCCAGGTGAACACCGGGGAGCTGTTTTTT. Its translation is CASSPTGYRQVNTGELFF.

The chain combines TRBV10-1 with TRBJ2-3; TRBD2 agrees at 9 bases. The V segment lost 6 bases and the J segment 4 bases; nucleotides outside the gene matches: 2. Germline assignment: CDR1 WNHNN and CDR2 SYGVQD (reference sequence). This CDR3 spans 13 amino acids. The chain's CDR3 is CASSVAGADTQYF. The CDR3 DNA sequence: TGCGCCAGCAGCGTAGCGGGGGCAGATACGCAGTATTTT.

The table lists this clone with a count of one. J is TRBJ1-1 and V is TRBV6-5, with 7 positions matching TRBD1. CDR1 and CDR2 from the germline V gene are MNHEY and SVGAGI. The CDR3 runs to 14 residues. V gave up 5 bases and J gave up 4 bases; unmatched junction bases: 7. CDR3 loop: CASSPLDRSTEAFF. CDR3 DNA sequence: TGTGCCAGCAGTCCTTTGGACAGGTCCACTGAAGCTTTCTTT.

This clone was detected only a few times. The chain carries TRBV10-3 and TRBJ1-4, with 9 positions matching TRBD1. CDR1 and CDR2 (germline): ENHRY, SYGVKD. CDR3 size: 16 residues. J was trimmed by 5 bases and V by 4 bases; bases with no gene match: 8. The CDR3 spells CAISAGGTGLNEKLFF. For the CDR3, the DNA is TGTGCCATCAGTGCTGGCGGGACAGGGTTAAATGAAAAACTGTTTTTT.

The rearrangement joins TRBV7-2 to TRBJ2-2; 13 bases are a match to TRBD2. V lost 2 bases and J lost 0; bases outside the gene matches: 3. The CDR3 is 18 residues long. Germline V gene sequence: CDR1 SGHTA, CDR2 FQGNSA. CDR3 loop: CASSLRLAGGANTGELFF. The CDR3 nucleotides read TGTGCCAGCAGCTTACGACTAGCGGGGGGTGCGAACACCGGGGAGCTGTTTTTT.

This clone was counted a single time. V and J are TRBV19 and TRBJ2-4; 8 positions agree with TRBD2. There are 12 residues in the CDR3. V lost 5 bases and J lost 15; bases outside the gene matches: 9. Germline V CDR1 and CDR2: LNHDA, SQIVND (reference sequence). The CDR3 sequence: CASSALAAKPYF. In DNA form, the CDR3 reads TGTGCCAGTAGTGCACTAGCGGCTAAACCGTACTTC.

The chain employs TRBV7-6 and TRBJ2-5; 8 bases are a match to TRBD2. The V gene end was trimmed by 5 bases and the J gene end by 5 bases; junction bases not matched to a gene: 10. Germline V gives CDR1 SGHVS, CDR2 FNYEAQ. The CDR3 is made up of 15 amino acids. The CDR3 bases are TGTGCCAGCAGCCTATCACGGGGGGGCCAGGAGACCCAGTACTTC. This gives the protein CASSLSRGGQETQYF.

The J gene is TRBJ2-1, the V gene TRBV7-3; TRBD2 aligns across 7 bases. The J segment lost 0 bases and the V segment lost 2 bases, leaving 4 bases of the junction unmatched. This CDR3 region has 16 residues. Germline V CDR1 and CDR2: SGHTA, FQGTGA. The CDR3 nucleotides read TGTGCCAGCAGCTTAGGGCGGGGGAGCTCCTACAATGAGCAGTTCTTC. It specifies CASSLGRGSSYNEQFF.

The chain links TRBV18 to TRBJ2-2; possible D gene TRBD1, 6 bases. CDR1 KGHSH and CDR2 LQKENI come from the germline V gene. CDR3 size: 15 residues. Trimming took 4 bases from V and 4 from J, leaving 13 bases between them. As DNA, the CDR3 is TGTGCCAGCTCACACCCGGGACAATTCACCGGGGAGCTGTTTTTT. Amino acids: CASSHPGQFTGELFF. The whole variable domain, remainder taken from reference TRBV18 and TRBJ2-2, is NAGVMQNPRHLVRRRGQEARLRCSPMKGHSHVYWYRQLPEEGLKFMVYLQKENIIDESGMPKERFSAEFPKEGPSILRIQQVVRGDSAAYFCASSHPGQFTGELFFGEGSRLTVL.

This chain uses TRBV28 with TRBJ2-5, with 7 bases lining up with TRBD1. V trimming: 3 bases; J trimming: 1 base; junction bases outside the gene matches: 2. This CDR3 has 14 residues. Germline V CDR1 and CDR2: MDHEN, SYDVKM. This chain's CDR3 is CASSFRDSQETQYF. As DNA, the CDR3 is TGTGCCAGCAGTTTCCGGGACAGCCAAGAGACCCAGTACTTC. The entire variable domain, with the rest obtained from reference TRBV28 and TRBJ2-5, is as follows: DVKVTQSSRYLVKRTGEKVFLECVQDMDHENMFWYRQDPGLGLRLIYFSYDVKMKEKGDIPEGYSVSREKKERFSLILESASTNQTSMYLCASSFRDSQETQYFGPGTRLLVL.

This clone was picked up one time. The chain combines TRBV27 with TRBJ2-7, with a possible D match to TRBD2 (5 bases). The germline V gene has CDR1 MNHEY and CDR2 SMNVEV (reference sequence). The CDR3 runs to 14 residues. Trimming pared 5 bases from V and 7 bases from J, leaving 18 bases between. CDR3 loop: CASSPTSPPGEQYF. The CDR3, as DNA: TGTGCCAGCAGTCCCACTAGTCCACCGGGAGAGCAGTACTTC.

The rearrangement joins TRBV19 to TRBJ2-5; 10 nucleotides agree with TRBD1. J gave up 3 bases and V 5 bases, and 3 bases lay outside the gene matches. Per germline, CDR1 LNHDA and CDR2 SQIVND (reference sequence). CDR3 length: 14 residues. The CDR3 region has the DNA TGTGCCAGTAGTTCGACAGGGGGCAAAGAGACCCAGTACTTC. It codes for CASSSTGGKETQYF. The full variable domain, rest sourced from reference TRBV19 and TRBJ2-5, is DGGITQSPKYLFRKEGQNVTLSCEQNLNHDAMYWYRQDPGQGLRLIYYSQIVNDFQKGDIAEGYSVSREKKESFPLTVTSAQKNPTAFYLCASSSTGGKETQYFGPGTRLLVL.

The gene calls are TRBV6-5 and TRBJ1-6; 7 positions agree with TRBD1. The CDR3 is 14 amino acids. V lost 6 bases to trimming and J lost 7 bases; unmatched junction nucleotides: 6. The V gene's germline CDR1 is MNHEY and CDR2 SVGAGI. CDR3 protein: CASSSGTENSPLHF. DNA of the CDR3: TGTGCCAGCAGCTCCGGGACAGAAAATTCACCCCTCCACTTT.

The CDR3 is CASSRTTNTGELFF. The DNA for the CDR3 is TGTGCCAGCAGTCGGACAACGAACACCGGGGAGCTGTTTTTT. The chain links TRBV6-5 to TRBJ2-2; D may be TRBD1 (5 bases). Germline V CDR1 and CDR2: MNHEY, SVGAGI. The CDR3 covers 14 residues. Trimming left V 5 bases short and J 0 bases short, with 7 bases between.

The rearrangement joins TRBV29-1 to TRBJ2-2; TRBD1 agrees at 9 bases. V gave up 3 bases and J gave up 5 bases; unmatched junction bases: 7. This CDR3 has 15 amino acids. Germline V lookup: CDR1 SQVTM, CDR2 ANQGSEA. CDR3 residues: CSVEYRDRETGELFF. CDR3 bases: TGCAGCGTTGAGTACCGGGACAGGGAAACCGGGGAGCTGTTTTTT.

This chain connects TRBV20-1 to TRBJ2-7; possible D gene TRBD2, 5 bases. With 3 bases removed from V and 1 base from J, the gap between germline ends came to 13 bases. The CDR3 runs to 14 residues. The germline gives CDR1 DFQATT, CDR2 SNEGSKA (reference sequence). CDR3 in amino acids: CSASWGAESYEQYF. CDR3 in DNA: TGCAGTGCTAGTTGGGGAGCGGAGTCCTACGAGCAGTACTTC.

This chain connects TRBV5-1 to TRBJ2-7; 7 nucleotides line up with TRBD1. Germline trimming cut 5 bases from V and 3 bases from J; bases unmatched to any gene: 5. This CDR3 spans 13 amino acids. Germline V gene sequence: CDR1 SGHRS, CDR2 YFSETQ. CDR3 protein: CASSDDRVYEQYF. The DNA of the CDR3 is TGCGCCAGCAGTGATGACAGGGTCTACGAGCAGTACTTC.

The J gene is TRBJ1-2, the V gene TRBV5-4; D possibly corresponds to TRBD1 (5 bases). The CDR3 is made up of 14 amino acids. From germline, CDR1 is SGHNT and CDR2 YYREEE (reference sequence). V was clipped by 4 bases and J by 4 bases, with 14 bases between them. CDR3 residues: CASSTLTAVYGYTF. In DNA form, the CDR3 reads TGTGCCAGCAGCACACTGACAGCAGTCTATGGCTACACCTTC.

The chain combines TRBV5-1 with TRBJ1-2; 7 nucleotides line up with TRBD1. V gave up 0 bases and J gave up 7 bases; unmatched junction bases: 3. The CDR3 length is 13 residues. Germline V gives CDR1 SGHRS, CDR2 YFSETQ. In DNA, the CDR3 is TGCGCCAGCAGCTTGGGACAGGGAAGTGGCTACACCTTC. The encoded protein is CASSLGQGSGYTF.

This chain links TRBV6-5 with TRBJ2-7; D unresolved. Germline CDR1 is MNHEY and CDR2 is SVGAGI. This CDR3 contains 14 residues. Deletions cut 4 bases from V and 2 bases from J, with 12 bases between. The CDR3 coding sequence is TGTGCCAGCAGTTCAATAGCCGGTACCTACGAGCAGTACTTC. This translates into CASSSIAGTYEQYF.